What follows are 3 T cell receptor beta chains derived from one specimen sequenced in a study of shared clonotypes between healthy human individuals. The table came from immunoSEQ multiplex PCR; TCRdb's copy has only in-frame clones and leaves some out. Of more than 2,000,000 clones detected, roughly 92% appear once; the ten largest clones hold roughly 0.15%. Sequencing input: naive CD4+ T cells sorted from blood. The subset was: CD45RA+ positively selected. These receptors all stem from a man in his late teens or twenties in good health.

The gene calls are TRBV2 and TRBJ1-2, with a tentative D call TRBD1 (5 bases). Germline lookup yields CDR1 SNHLY and CDR2 FYNNEI. V was trimmed by 5 bases and J by 5 bases, leaving 15 bases between them. This CDR3 is 14 amino acids long. CDR3 sequence: CASSFQGKGYGYTF. The CDR3 DNA is TGTGCCAGCAGTTTCCAGGGTAAAGGTTATGGCTACACCTTC.

This chain uses TRBV15 with TRBJ1-1, with TRBD1 as a possible D gene (6 bases). CDR1 and CDR2 from the germline V gene are LNHNV and YYDKDF (reference sequence). The CDR3 is 14 residues long. V lost 8 bases and J lost 3, with 16 bases in between. DNA of the CDR3: TGTGCCACCGAAATCGGGCAGGGGTACACTGAAGCTTTCTTT. This encodes CATEIGQGYTEAFF.

About this clone: Other nucleotide sequences in the sample specify the same CDR3. The genes are TRBV6-5 and TRBJ2-3; D is ambiguous. The CDR3 length is 13 residues. In germline, CDR1 is MNHEY, CDR2 SVGAGI. Trimming shortened V by 0 bases and J by 6 bases, and 7 bases separated the two germline ends. DNA for the CDR3: TGTGCCAGCAGTTACTCGAGAGCGGATACGCAGTATTTT. This codes for CASSYSRADTQYF.